A single sample gave rise to the 27 T cell receptor beta chains below, sequenced in a study of blood T cell repertoires in COVID-19. Generated by immunoSEQ multiplex PCR, the TCRdb table keeps only in-frame clones and is missing some. Of under 60,000 clones in the sample, 80% to 95% were seen once. The sequenced sample consisted of peripheral blood. The receptor source for this set is a human donor in a cohort sampled during active COVID-19.

V is TRBV6-4 and J is TRBJ2-2, with a possible D match to TRBD2 (6 bases). The germline V and J ends were trimmed by 4 bases and 8 bases, with 14 bases remaining between them. CDR1 MRHNA and CDR2 SNTAGT come from the germline V gene. The CDR3 consists of 14 residues. The CDR3, as DNA: TGTGCCAGCAGTGTATCGGGAGACCTGGGGGAGCTGTTTTTT. It translates to CASSVSGDLGELFF.

The rearrangement links TRBV7-3 to TRBJ2-5; possible D gene TRBD1, 6 bases. Trimming removed 8 bases at V and 2 bases at J, with 15 bases between. Germline V gene data show CDR1 as SGHTA and CDR2 as FQGTGA. There are 14 residues in the CDR3. The CDR3 sequence: CASALGRGQETQYF. DNA of the CDR3: TGTGCCAGCGCCCTTGGCAGGGGACAAGAGACCCAGTACTTC.

The chain has TRBV5-4 and TRBJ1-1; D possibly corresponds to TRBD1 (5 bases). V lost 1 base and J 2 bases, leaving 9 bases between the germline ends. CDR1 and CDR2 (germline): SGHNT, YYREEE (reference sequence). This CDR3 has 14 amino acids. This CDR3 is CASSLLQGNTEAFF. The DNA for the CDR3 is TGTGCCAGCAGCTTGTTGCAGGGCAACACTGAAGCTTTCTTT.

The chain joins TRBV7-2 to TRBJ2-7; no clear D. Germline V gives CDR1 SGHTA, CDR2 FQGNSA. The CDR3 has 13 residues. The V end was cut by 1 base, the J end by 4 bases, with 8 bases between. CDR3 nucleotide sequence: TGTGCCAGCAGCTTAGGGAGACTTTACGAGCAGTACTTC. Translated, it gives CASSLGRLYEQYF.

The chain couples TRBV27 to TRBJ2-7; the match to TRBD1 covers 7 bases. Losses at the gene ends were 5 bases for V and 2 bases for J; bases not matched to a gene: 3. Per the germline V gene, CDR1 is MNHEY and CDR2 is SMNVEV (reference sequence). The CDR3 runs to 13 residues. CDR3 sequence reads: CASSRDRAYEQYF. The DNA for the CDR3 is TGTGCCAGCAGTAGGGACAGAGCCTACGAGCAGTACTTC.

The chain couples TRBV2 to TRBJ2-7, with 9 bases aligning to TRBD2. V lost 3 bases to trimming and J lost 5 bases; unmatched junction nucleotides: 8. This CDR3 has 15 amino acids. CDR1 SNHLY and CDR2 FYNNEI come from the germline V gene. CDR3 bases: TGTGCCAGCAGTGACCGAGCGGGGGGAAGAAACGAGCAGTACTTC. It codes for CASSDRAGGRNEQYF.

This chain uses TRBV27 with TRBJ2-1; maybe TRBD1 (7 bases). The CDR3 runs 15 residues. Germline CDR1 MNHEY, CDR2 SMNVEV (reference sequence). Trimming took 5 bases from V and 2 from J, leaving 13 bases between them. CDR3 loop: CASSPRDSAYNEQFF. CDR3 bases: TGTGCCAGCAGTCCGCGGGACAGCGCCTACAATGAGCAGTTCTTC.

This chain links TRBV3-1 (or the pseudogene TRBV3-2) with TRBJ2-3, with D maybe TRBD1 (6 bases). Per germline, CDR1 LGHDT and CDR2 YNNKEL (reference sequence). Deletions cut 7 bases from V and 3 bases from J, with 11 bases between. CDR3 length: 13 residues. CDR3 sequence: CASKVTGTDTQYF. The CDR3 DNA sequence: TGTGCCAGCAAGGTTACAGGGACAGATACGCAGTATTTT.

The V call is TRBV11-2, the J call TRBJ2-1; maybe TRBD2 (5 bases). V was pared by 5 bases and J by 4 bases, with 18 bases between. CDR1 and CDR2 (germline): SGHAT, FQNNGV. The CDR3 length is 16 residues. CDR3 in amino acids: CASSVRAGLMYNEQFF. The CDR3 nucleotides read TGTGCCAGCAGCGTACGTGCCGGACTCATGTACAATGAGCAGTTCTTC.

The V and J genes are TRBV28 and TRBJ2-7; the match to TRBD1 covers 8 bases. The CDR3 runs 15 residues. J gave up 1 base and V 3 bases, and 5 bases lay outside the gene matches. Germline V gives CDR1 MDHEN, CDR2 SYDVKM. The CDR3 loop is CASSFRGLISYEQYF. DNA for the CDR3: TGTGCCAGCAGTTTCAGGGGGCTGATATCCTACGAGCAGTACTTC.

The rearrangement joins TRBV9 to TRBJ2-1, with 11 bases that match TRBD2. Germline V gene data show CDR1 as SGDLS and CDR2 as YYNGEE. The CDR3 loop spans 18 amino acids. V lost 0 bases, J lost 1 base, and 6 bases stayed unmatched. CDR3 amino acids: CASSVEGASGRSYNEQFF. CDR3 nucleotides: TGTGCCAGCAGCGTAGAAGGGGCTAGCGGGAGGTCCTACAATGAGCAGTTCTTC.

The rearrangement joins TRBV2 to TRBJ2-5; no clear D gene. The germline gives CDR1 SNHLY, CDR2 FYNNEI. V was clipped by 1 base and J by 5 bases, with 11 bases between them. The CDR3 extends over 14 amino acids. The CDR3 loop reads CASSEGQSWETQYF. As DNA, the CDR3 is TGTGCCAGCAGTGAAGGACAATCATGGGAGACCCAGTACTTC. Complete variable domain (other parts from reference TRBV2 and TRBJ2-5): EPEVTQTPSHQVTQMGQEVILRCVPISNHLYFYWYRQILGQKVEFLVSFYNNEISEKSEIFDDQFSVERPDGSNFTLKIRSTKLEDSAMYFCASSEGQSWETQYFGPGTRLLVL.

CDR3 coding DNA: TGCGCCAGCAGGATGGGACAGAGCACAGATACGCAGTATTTT. Translation: CASRMGQSTDTQYF. The rearrangement joins TRBV5-1 to TRBJ2-3; 7 bases map to TRBD1. Germline CDR1 is SGHRS and CDR2 is YFSETQ. The CDR3 consists of 14 residues. Trimming took 5 bases from V and 0 from J; bases not matched to a gene: 3.

CDR3 in DNA: TGTGCCAGCAGTGCGGGAGTACCCTCCTACAATGAGCAGTTCTTC. This codes for CASSAGVPSYNEQFF. The V call is TRBV28, the J call TRBJ2-1, with 7 bases identical to TRBD2. The CDR3 is made up of 15 amino acids. Germline CDR1 is MDHEN and CDR2 is SYDVKM. The V gene end was trimmed by 5 bases and the J gene end by 0 bases; junction bases not matched to a gene: 4.

The chain recombines TRBV28 with TRBJ1-4; the match to TRBD1 covers 8 bases. V lost 5 bases and J lost 5; bases outside the gene matches: 10. CDR1 and CDR2 from the germline V gene are MDHEN and SYDVKM. The CDR3 is 16 residues long. In DNA form, the CDR3 reads TGTGCCAGCAGTGCCTCGGGGACAGGAGGCAATGAAAAACTGTTTTTT. Protein: CASSASGTGGNEKLFF. The variable domain in full, completed from reference TRBV28 and TRBJ1-4, reads DVKVTQSSRYLVKRTGEKVFLECVQDMDHENMFWYRQDPGLGLRLIYFSYDVKMKEKGDIPEGYSVSREKKERFSLILESASTNQTSMYLCASSASGTGGNEKLFFGSGTQLSVL.

Here the CDR3 DNA reads TGTGCCAGCAGCTTAAGGAGACTAGCGGGAGTGGAGGATACGCAGTATTTT. It is translated as CASSLRRLAGVEDTQYF. V and J are TRBV11-2 and TRBJ2-3; TRBD2 agrees at 12 bases. The germline CDR1 and CDR2 sequences are SGHAT and FQNNGV. The CDR3 is 17 residues long. V lost 2 bases and J lost 6; bases outside the gene matches: 9. Filled out from reference TRBV11-2 and TRBJ2-3, the complete variable domain reads EAGVAQSPRYKIIEKRQSVAFWCNPISGHATLYWYQQILGQGPKLLIQFQNNGVVDDSQLPKDRFSAERLKGVDSTLKIQPAKLEDSAVYLCASSLRRLAGVEDTQYFGPGTRLTVL.

V usage is TRBV7-2 and J usage is TRBJ2-3; 9 bases map to TRBD2. The CDR3 spans 16 residues. V shed 2 bases and J 0 bases; nucleotides not matched to a gene: 3. Germline values: CDR1 SGHTA, CDR2 FQGNSA. CDR3 in DNA: TGTGCCAGCAGCTTAAGTGCGGGAGGGAGCACAGATACGCAGTATTTT. It translates to CASSLSAGGSTDTQYF.

This chain uses TRBV5-1 with TRBJ2-1, with D perhaps matching TRBD1 (6 bases). CDR1 and CDR2 from the germline V gene are SGHRS and YFSETQ. Between the trimmed V and J ends, which lost 4 bases and 3 bases, there was a span of 20 bases. The CDR3 runs to 17 residues. The CDR3 region is CASSSPHRAEVYNEQFF. CDR3 coding DNA: TGCGCCAGCAGCAGCCCCCACAGGGCGGAGGTCTACAATGAGCAGTTCTTC.

The V gene is TRBV29-1, the J gene TRBJ2-5, with 10 bases that match TRBD2. Germline values: CDR1 SQVTM, CDR2 ANQGSEA. This CDR3 is built from 14 residues. V trimming: 8 bases; J trimming: 4 bases; junction bases outside the gene matches: 10. This chain's CDR3 is CSTRAGGPGETQYF. In DNA, the CDR3 is TGCAGCACCCGAGCGGGAGGGCCCGGAGAGACCCAGTACTTC.

The V and J genes are TRBV24-1 and TRBJ1-1, with a weak D call TRBD1 (5 bases). The germline V gene encodes CDR1 KGHDR and CDR2 SFDVKD. Deletions cut 3 bases from V and 3 bases from J, with 16 bases between. The length of the CDR3 is 16 residues. CDR3 bases: TGTGCCACCAGTGATCCCGGCCGGGGGGGGGACACTGAAGCTTTCTTT. It is translated as CATSDPGRGGDTEAFF.

The J gene is TRBJ2-2, the V gene TRBV11-2, with unresolved D. Germline V CDR1 and CDR2: SGHAT, FQNNGV. This CDR3 spans 15 amino acids. The ends were cut back, 5 bases at V and 3 bases at J, with 13 bases in the middle. The DNA of the CDR3 is TGTGCCAGCAGCCTGAGGCCTGTGGACACCGGGGAGCTGTTTTTT. As protein: CASSLRPVDTGELFF. Variable domain in full (rest from reference TRBV11-2 and TRBJ2-2): EAGVAQSPRYKIIEKRQSVAFWCNPISGHATLYWYQQILGQGPKLLIQFQNNGVVDDSQLPKDRFSAERLKGVDSTLKIQPAKLEDSAVYLCASSLRPVDTGELFFGEGSRLTVL.

The gene calls are TRBV3-1 (or the pseudogene TRBV3-2) and TRBJ2-7, with TRBD1 identical over 7 bases. V was clipped by 4 bases and J by 3 bases; unmatched bases: 6. This CDR3 spans 14 amino acids. The germline gives CDR1 LGHDT, CDR2 YNNKEL (reference sequence). The CDR3 bases are TGTGCCAGCAGCCCCTATTGGGACAGCTACGAGCAGTACTTC. Translated, it gives CASSPYWDSYEQYF.

J is TRBJ1-1 and V is TRBV18; TRBD1 matches 9 bases. Trimming removed 6 bases from V and 4 bases from J; junction bases left unmatched: 3. The CDR3 sequence is 13 residues long. Germline CDR1 and CDR2: KGHSH and LQKENI. CDR3 DNA: TGTGCCAGCTCCCAGACAGGGGGCACTGAAGCTTTCTTT. Translating it yields CASSQTGGTEAFF.

This chain joins TRBV23-1 and TRBJ1-1, with D perhaps matching TRBD1 (6 bases). TRBV23-1 is an ORF, with its function uncertain. Trimming removed 0 bases from V and 8 bases from J, with 19 bases in between. This CDR3 contains 16 residues. The CDR3 loop reads CASSQSGGAFPREAFF. The CDR3 nucleotides are TGCGCCAGCAGTCAATCGGGGGGGGCCTTTCCGAGGGAAGCTTTCTTT.

This clone was recorded once. The CDR3 nucleotides are TGTGCCAGCAGCCCAGACGGGGGAGCTGGTTACAATGAGCAGTTCTTC. Its protein product is CASSPDGGAGYNEQFF. This chain connects TRBV9 to TRBJ2-1; a weak D match, TRBD2 (6 bases). The CDR3 is made up of 16 amino acids. Trimming took 4 bases from V and 4 from J, leaving 18 bases between them. The V gene's germline CDR1 is SGDLS and CDR2 YYNGEE.

This clone was found once. J is TRBJ2-1 and V is TRBV5-1; tentative D call: TRBD1 (6 bases). The CDR3 covers 14 residues. From germline, CDR1 is SGHRS and CDR2 YFSETQ. V lost 5 bases and J lost 4, with 13 bases in between. CDR3 protein: CASRVGAEYNEQFF. The CDR3, as DNA: TGCGCCAGCAGGGTGGGGGCGGAATACAATGAGCAGTTCTTC. Full variable domain (remainder filled in from reference TRBV5-1 and TRBJ2-1): KAGVTQTPRYLIKTRGQQVTLSCSPISGHRSVSWYQQTPGQGLQFLFEYFSETQRNKGNFPGRFSGRQFSNSRSEMNVSTLELGDSALYLCASRVGAEYNEQFFGPGTRLTVL.

The chain carries TRBV5-1 and TRBJ2-7; D may be TRBD1 (6 bases). The CDR3 has 12 residues. CDR1 SGHRS and CDR2 YFSETQ come from the germline V gene. V lost 4 bases and J 4 bases, leaving 9 bases between the germline ends. The CDR3 spells CASSQTGYEQYF. The CDR3 bases are TGCGCCAGCAGCCAGACAGGTTACGAGCAGTACTTC.